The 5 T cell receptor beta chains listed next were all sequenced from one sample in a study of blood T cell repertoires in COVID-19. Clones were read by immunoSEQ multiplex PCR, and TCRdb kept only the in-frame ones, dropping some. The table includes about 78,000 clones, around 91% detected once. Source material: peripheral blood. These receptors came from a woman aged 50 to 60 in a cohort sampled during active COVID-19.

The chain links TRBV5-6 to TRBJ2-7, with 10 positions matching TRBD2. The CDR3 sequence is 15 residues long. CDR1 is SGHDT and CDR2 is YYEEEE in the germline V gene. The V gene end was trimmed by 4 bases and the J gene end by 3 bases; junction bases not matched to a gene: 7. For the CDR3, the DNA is TGTGCCAGCAGCGGAATCGGACTAGCGGACTACGAGCAGTACTTC. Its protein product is CASSGIGLADYEQYF.

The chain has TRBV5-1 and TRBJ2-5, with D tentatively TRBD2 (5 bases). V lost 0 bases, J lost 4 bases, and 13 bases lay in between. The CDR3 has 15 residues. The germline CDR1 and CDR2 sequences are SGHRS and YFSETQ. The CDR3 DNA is TGCGCCAGCAGCTTGGGGTCGTCCAGCGGAGAGACCCAGTACTTC. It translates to CASSLGSSSGETQYF.

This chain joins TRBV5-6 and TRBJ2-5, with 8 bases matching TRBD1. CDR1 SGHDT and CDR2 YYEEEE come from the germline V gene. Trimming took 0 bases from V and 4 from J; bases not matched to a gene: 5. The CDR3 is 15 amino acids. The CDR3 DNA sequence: TGTGCCAGCAGCTTGGACAGGGGGGTCCGAGAGACCCAGTACTTC. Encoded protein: CASSLDRGVRETQYF.

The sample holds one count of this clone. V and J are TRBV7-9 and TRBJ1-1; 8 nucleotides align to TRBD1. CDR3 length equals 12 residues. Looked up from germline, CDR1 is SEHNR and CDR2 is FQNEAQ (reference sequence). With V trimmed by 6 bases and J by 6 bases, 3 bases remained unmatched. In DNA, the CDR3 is TGTGCCAGCAGAGCAGGGGGCTCTGAAGCTTTCTTT. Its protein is CASRAGGSEAFF.

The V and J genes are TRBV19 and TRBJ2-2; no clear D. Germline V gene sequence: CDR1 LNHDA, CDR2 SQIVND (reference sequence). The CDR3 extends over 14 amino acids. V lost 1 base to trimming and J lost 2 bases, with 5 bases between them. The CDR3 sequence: CASSIGLNTGELFF. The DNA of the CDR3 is TGTGCCAGTAGTATAGGGCTCAACACCGGGGAGCTGTTTTTT.